The 7 T cell receptor beta chains below were found in one sample sequenced in a study of blood T cell repertoires in COVID-19. Generated by immunoSEQ multiplex PCR, the TCRdb table keeps only in-frame clones and is missing some. The sample records about 36,000 clones, 87% being singletons. Material: peripheral blood. Receptors originate from a man in his fifties or sixties with acute or convalescent COVID-19.

The genes are TRBV5-5 and TRBJ2-1; weak D call: TRBD1 (6 bases). Germline V CDR1 and CDR2: SGHKS, YYEKEE (reference sequence). The CDR3 spans 15 residues. Trimming took 4 bases from V and 6 from J, leaving 17 bases between them. CDR3 sequence (DNA): TGTGCCAGCAGCCCGTACAGGATAGGGGGCAATGAGCAGTTCTTC. Its translation: CASSPYRIGGNEQFF. Supplemented by reference TRBV5-5 and TRBJ2-1, the full variable domain reads DAGVTQSPTHLIKTRGQQVTLRCSPISGHKSVSWYQQVLGQGPQFIFQYYEKEERGRGNFPDRFSARQFPNYSSELNVNALLLGDSALYLCASSPYRIGGNEQFFGPGTRLTVL.

The rearrangement uses TRBV5-4 and TRBJ2-3; TRBD2 matches 7 bases. Germline values: CDR1 SGHNT, CDR2 YYREEE (reference sequence). This CDR3 has 15 residues. V shed 0 bases and J 6 bases; nucleotides not matched to a gene: 7. CDR3 amino acids: CASSLAAGAADTQYF. DNA of the CDR3: TGTGCCAGCAGCTTGGCCGCGGGAGCGGCCGATACGCAGTATTTT. Drawing the rest from reference TRBV5-4 and TRBJ2-3, the complete variable domain is ETGVTQSPTHLIKTRGQQVTLRCSSQSGHNTVSWYQQALGQGPQFIFQYYREEENGRGNFPPRFSGLQFPNYSSELNVNALELDDSALYLCASSLAAGAADTQYFGPGTRLTVL.

The CDR3 DNA reads TGTGCGGTTAATCAGGGCCCTAGGACTGAAGCTTTCTTT. Translating it yields CAVNQGPRTEAFF. The chain couples TRBV7-9 to TRBJ1-1; weak D call: TRBD1 (5 bases). The CDR3 sequence is 13 residues long. CDR1 is SEHNR, CDR2 FQNEAQ, per germline (reference sequence).

This sequence joins TRBV27 and TRBJ2-2; 15 nucleotides agree with TRBD2. V dropped 4 bases and J dropped 5; count of bases not matched to a gene: 14. CDR3 size: 20 residues. Germline V gene sequence: CDR1 MNHEY, CDR2 SMNVEV (reference sequence). The CDR3 spells CASSWSPGLAGGTFTGELFF. The CDR3 nucleotides read TGTGCCAGCAGTTGGTCCCCGGGACTAGCGGGAGGTACTTTTACCGGGGAGCTGTTTTTT.

In this sample, this clone turned up once. This chain joins TRBV5-1 and TRBJ2-1, with 10 bases matching TRBD2. This CDR3 is 15 amino acids long. V gave up 2 bases and J gave up 6 bases; unmatched junction bases: 5. CDR1 is SGHRS and CDR2 is YFSETQ in the germline V gene. CDR3 loop: CASSLTSGTLNEQFF. CDR3 sequence (DNA): TGCGCCAGCAGCTTAACTAGCGGGACCCTCAATGAGCAGTTCTTC.

The chain has TRBV5-1 and TRBJ2-3; possible D gene TRBD1, 6 bases. From germline, CDR1 is SGHRS and CDR2 YFSETQ. The V and J ends lost 7 bases and 0 bases respectively, with 21 bases between them. The CDR3 is 17 amino acids. The CDR3 DNA sequence: TGCGCCAGCGCTATTCCGGCGAGACAGGAAAGCACAGATACGCAGTATTTT. Translated, it gives CASAIPARQESTDTQYF. The variable domain in full, with the rest retrieved from reference TRBV5-1 and TRBJ2-3, is KAGVTQTPRYLIKTRGQQVTLSCSPISGHRSVSWYQQTPGQGLQFLFEYFSETQRNKGNFPGRFSGRQFSNSRSEMNVSTLELGDSALYLCASAIPARQESTDTQYFGPGTRLTVL.

The chain employs TRBV10-1 and TRBJ2-3; no clear D gene. Per germline, CDR1 WNHNN and CDR2 SYGVQD (reference sequence). The CDR3 is 12 amino acids. V was pared by 3 bases and J by 6 bases, with 7 bases between. CDR3 DNA: TGCGCCAGCAGTGACAACTTGGATACGCAGTATTTT. Its translation: CASSDNLDTQYF.